The subject of this entry is one T cell receptor (beta chain). These data originate in a study of T cells expressing NK-cell markers. After re-calling the 5' RACE reads, TCRdb lists one entry per CDR3 protein, DNA absent. The table for this sample gives 500,000 or so distinct CDR3 sequences. The CDR3 has 14 residues. From germline, CDR1 is SGHNT and CDR2 YENEEA. The chain employs TRBV11-3 and TRBJ2-1; the TRBD1 assignment by TCRdb is unverifiable without DNA. Input material: blood T cells: a sorted CD56 or NKG2C T cell subset, CD4+ or CD8+ T cells, or bulk PBMC T cells (not recorded which). The source of this sequence is a man aged 18 to 30 in good health. The CDR3 loop reads CASSRPQGRNEQFF.